Listed below are T cell receptor beta chains from one sample, sequenced in a study of cytomegalovirus exposure and HLA in healthy donors. TCRdb keeps only in-frame clones here, not all; method: immunoSEQ multiplex PCR. The sample holds 150,000 to 200,000 clones, 65% to 85% seen once. The sequencing sample was made of PBMCs. All receptors come from a boy between 2 and 10 years old in good health and CMV-seronegative. Each CDR3 is given with its conserved first and last residue. The order of the fields is J gene, clone size, D gene, V gene, CDR3 DNA, CDR3 protein. The D gene is left open where the match is weak. Clone size is shown for a subset of rows, as once, few, many or a class of expanded clone.

j_gene: TRBJ2-1; abundance: .; d_gene: .; v_gene: TRBV7-2; CDR3nt: TGTGCCAGCAGCTTAGACCTAGCGTATAATTACAATGAGCAGTTCTTC; CDR3aa: CASSLDLAYNYNEQFF
j_gene: TRBJ2-1; abundance: .; d_gene: .; v_gene: TRBV5-1; CDR3nt: TGCGCCAGCAGCTTGAGACACCTGTACAATGAGCAGTTCTTC; CDR3aa: CASSLRHLYNEQFF
j_gene: TRBJ1-2; abundance: .; d_gene: .; v_gene: TRBV6-1; CDR3nt: TGTGCCAGCAGAATCTTGGGCAACTATGGCTACACCTTC; CDR3aa: CASRILGNYGYTF
j_gene: TRBJ1-3; abundance: .; d_gene: .; v_gene: TRBV11-2; CDR3nt: TGTGCCAGCCAACTTGGCCCAGGGCCTGGAAACACCATATATTTT; CDR3aa: CASQLGPGPGNTIYF
j_gene: TRBJ2-2; abundance: few; d_gene: .; v_gene: TRBV4-3; CDR3nt: TGCGCCAGCAGCCGAGGCCCGGGGGCGAACACCGGGGAGCTGTTTTTT; CDR3aa: CASSRGPGANTGELFF
j_gene: TRBJ2-3; abundance: .; d_gene: TRBD1; v_gene: TRBV7-9; CDR3nt: TGTGCCAGCAGCCCCGGACAGGGGATGGATACGCAGTATTTT; CDR3aa: CASSPGQGMDTQYF
j_gene: TRBJ2-1; abundance: .; d_gene: TRBD1; v_gene: TRBV6-1; CDR3nt: TGTGCCAGCAGTGAAGGGACCGGGACAGGTCTCAATGAGCAGTTCTTC; CDR3aa: CASSEGTGTGLNEQFF
j_gene: TRBJ2-1; abundance: .; d_gene: TRBD1; v_gene: TRBV5-1; CDR3nt: TGCGCCAGCAGCTTACAGGGGGATGAGCAGTTCTTC; CDR3aa: CASSLQGDEQFF
j_gene: TRBJ2-5; abundance: .; d_gene: .; v_gene: TRBV2; CDR3nt: TGTGCCAGCATCCTCGGGGGTGGGGAGACCCAGTACTTC; CDR3aa: CASILGGGETQYF
j_gene: TRBJ2-3; abundance: .; d_gene: .; v_gene: TRBV5-6; CDR3nt: TGTGCCAGCAGCTTGGTTGGGGTAGGGGGCACAGATACGCAGTATTTT; CDR3aa: CASSLVGVGGTDTQYF
j_gene: TRBJ1-5; abundance: .; d_gene: .; v_gene: TRBV15; CDR3nt: TGTGCCACCAGCAGAGATTCCGGGCCCCAGCATTTT; CDR3aa: CATSRDSGPQHF
j_gene: TRBJ2-3; abundance: .; d_gene: .; v_gene: TRBV2; CDR3nt: TGTGCCAGCAGGGAGGAGGGGGCTAGCACAGATACGCAGTATTTT; CDR3aa: CASREEGASTDTQYF
j_gene: TRBJ2-5; abundance: .; d_gene: TRBD2; v_gene: TRBV14; CDR3nt: TGTGCCAGCAGCCGCCGTCTAGCGGGAGTCGAGACCCAGTACTTC; CDR3aa: CASSRRLAGVETQYF
j_gene: TRBJ2-5; abundance: .; d_gene: .; v_gene: TRBV6-5; CDR3nt: TGTGCCAGCAGTTACGGGTGGCAGCGAGAAAAAGAGACCCAGTACTTC; CDR3aa: CASSYGWQREKETQYF
j_gene: TRBJ2-6; abundance: .; d_gene: TRBD1; v_gene: TRBV6-5; CDR3nt: TGTGCCAGCAGTTACAGAGGGGGCCCCGGGGCCAACGTCCTGACTTTC; CDR3aa: CASSYRGGPGANVLTF
j_gene: TRBJ2-7; abundance: .; d_gene: TRBD1; v_gene: TRBV27; CDR3nt: TGTGCCAGCAGTGGTGACAGGGGTTTAATCTACGAGCGGTACTTC; CDR3aa: CASSGDRGLIYERYF
j_gene: TRBJ2-3; abundance: .; d_gene: .; v_gene: TRBV7-9; CDR3nt: TGTGCCAGCAGCCCAAGGGGGGCTAGCGGTTCAGATACGCAGTATTTT; CDR3aa: CASSPRGASGSDTQYF
j_gene: TRBJ2-3; abundance: .; d_gene: TRBD2; v_gene: TRBV10-3; CDR3nt: TGTGCCATCAGTGGCGAGCGGGGGGGCGTCACAGATACGCAGTATTTT; CDR3aa: CAISGERGGVTDTQYF
j_gene: TRBJ1-2; abundance: .; d_gene: TRBD1; v_gene: TRBV19; CDR3nt: TGTGCCAGTAGTGCTACCGGGACAGGAGGCAGGGGCTACACCTTC; CDR3aa: CASSATGTGGRGYTF
j_gene: TRBJ2-1; abundance: .; d_gene: TRBD2; v_gene: TRBV6-5; CDR3nt: TGTGCCAGCAGTTACTCCAGCGGGGATTATTACAATGAGCAGTTCTTC; CDR3aa: CASSYSSGDYYNEQFF
j_gene: TRBJ1-6; abundance: .; d_gene: .; v_gene: TRBV6-1; CDR3nt: TGTGCCAGCAGTGAAGTGAGCTCCTATAATTCACCCCTCCACTTT; CDR3aa: CASSEVSSYNSPLHF
j_gene: TRBJ2-1; abundance: .; d_gene: TRBD1; v_gene: TRBV19; CDR3nt: TGTGCCAGTAAACCCGGGACAGGGGCCAATGAGCAGTTCTTC; CDR3aa: CASKPGTGANEQFF
j_gene: TRBJ2-3; abundance: .; d_gene: .; v_gene: TRBV29-1; CDR3nt: TGCAGCGTTGCTACTCCCCCGCTTGTCACAGATACGCAGTATTTT; CDR3aa: CSVATPPLVTDTQYF
j_gene: TRBJ1-1; abundance: .; d_gene: .; v_gene: TRBV11-2; CDR3nt: TGTGCCAGCAGCCACTTTGAGAGGAACACTGAAGCTTTCTTT; CDR3aa: CASSHFERNTEAFF
j_gene: TRBJ1-2; abundance: .; d_gene: .; v_gene: TRBV9; CDR3nt: TGTGCCAGCAGCACAGACAGCGAGGGCTACACCTTC; CDR3aa: CASSTDSEGYTF
j_gene: TRBJ2-7; abundance: .; d_gene: .; v_gene: TRBV13; CDR3nt: TGTGCCAGCAGCGGCTTAGTAGCGGCCGAGCAGTACTTC; CDR3aa: CASSGLVAAEQYF
j_gene: TRBJ2-7; abundance: .; d_gene: TRBD1; v_gene: TRBV4-3; CDR3nt: TGCGCCAGCAGCCAAGATTGGAGGACAGGCAGCTCCTACGAGCAGTACTTC; CDR3aa: CASSQDWRTGSSYEQYF
j_gene: TRBJ1-5; abundance: once; d_gene: .; v_gene: TRBV30; CDR3nt: TGTGCCTGGGCCCCCCCTCGAGGAGGGGATCAGCCCCAGCATTTT; CDR3aa: CAWAPPRGGDQPQHF
j_gene: TRBJ2-1; abundance: .; d_gene: TRBD2; v_gene: TRBV6-1; CDR3nt: TGTGCCAGCGAACGGGCTAGCGGGATTTACAATGAGCAGTTCTTC; CDR3aa: CASERASGIYNEQFF
j_gene: TRBJ2-5; abundance: .; d_gene: TRBD2; v_gene: TRBV2; CDR3nt: TGTGCCAGCAGTGGATCTGCGGGGGGGAACCAAGAGACCCAGTACTTC; CDR3aa: CASSGSAGGNQETQYF
j_gene: TRBJ2-7; abundance: .; d_gene: TRBD1; v_gene: TRBV7-2; CDR3nt: TGTGCCAGCAGCTTTAGACAGGGGTACGAGCAGTACTTC; CDR3aa: CASSFRQGYEQYF
j_gene: TRBJ2-2; abundance: .; d_gene: TRBD1; v_gene: TRBV19; CDR3nt: TGTGCCAGTAGTATAACCCGGGACAGTAGTATGAGGGCCGGGGAGCTGTTTTTT; CDR3aa: CASSITRDSSMRAGELFF
j_gene: TRBJ1-2; abundance: .; d_gene: TRBD1; v_gene: TRBV19; CDR3nt: TGTGCCAGTAGTAAGACAGGGGCTGGCTACACCTTC; CDR3aa: CASSKTGAGYTF
j_gene: TRBJ2-1; abundance: .; d_gene: TRBD2; v_gene: TRBV7-2; CDR3nt: TGTGCCAGCAGCTTAGGGGGCGCGGGGGGAGGTGAGCAGTTCTTC; CDR3aa: CASSLGGAGGGEQFF
j_gene: TRBJ1-4; abundance: .; d_gene: .; v_gene: TRBV5-6; CDR3nt: TGTGCCAGCACCCTTCGGAGGTCTGAAAAACTGTTTTTT; CDR3aa: CASTLRRSEKLFF
j_gene: TRBJ2-1; abundance: .; d_gene: TRBD2; v_gene: TRBV30; CDR3nt: TGTGCCTGGGCGGGACTAGCGGGCTTTAATGAGCAGTTCTTC; CDR3aa: CAWAGLAGFNEQFF
j_gene: TRBJ2-3; abundance: few; d_gene: .; v_gene: TRBV6-5; CDR3nt: TGTGCCAGCAGTTACAACTGGGAGATGAGCACAGATACGCAGTATTTT; CDR3aa: CASSYNWEMSTDTQYF
j_gene: TRBJ2-5; abundance: .; d_gene: .; v_gene: TRBV6-5; CDR3nt: TGTGCCAGCAGTTACTCGGCAGGTCGGGAGACCCAGTACTTC; CDR3aa: CASSYSAGRETQYF
j_gene: TRBJ2-1; abundance: once; d_gene: TRBD2; v_gene: TRBV15; CDR3nt: TGTGCCACCGGAGACCTGGGCGGGGGGGCCGGTGAGCAGTTCTTC; CDR3aa: CATGDLGGGAGEQFF
j_gene: TRBJ1-2; abundance: .; d_gene: TRBD1; v_gene: TRBV5-1; CDR3nt: TGCGCCAGCAGCTCCGGGACAGGTCTAAACTATGGCTACACCTTC; CDR3aa: CASSSGTGLNYGYTF